The present T cell receptor beta chain was sequenced within a study of cytomegalovirus exposure and HLA in healthy donors. Turning to the study itself: Approximately 180 million T cells yielded 120 million or so unique TCR beta sequences, as an earlier analysis found. Findings and caveats of the study: More clonal expansion characterized HLA-associated TCR beta chains than equally common others in a later analysis.

Germline lookup yields CDR1 SNHLY and CDR2 FYNNEI. This CDR3 is built from 11 residues. Trimming removed 8 bases from V and 6 bases from J, with 11 bases in between. As to this clone: Antigen specificity is unknown.

The PCR had 60 Vbeta and 13 Jbeta primers. Authors' processing steps: Later work found approximately 80 million unique TCR beta chains, with around 10 million shared. Sequencing was performed with immunoSEQ multiplex PCR; in TCRdb, only in-frame clones are kept and a portion is missing. The DNA gave D and trimming, while V, J and clone size come from that table. This table holds 110,000 or so clones, about 80% found once. The chain couples TRBV2 to TRBJ2-7; TRBD1 is a possible D gene (5 bases). This receptor was identified in a human donor in good health. Sequencing was carried out using PBMCs. Written as DNA, the CDR3 is TGTGCCAGCCAAGGGGTACCCGAGCAGTACTTC. Translated: CASQGVPEQYF.